A selection of T cell receptor beta chains follows, all from one sample in a study of T-cell reconstitution after alpha-beta-depleted transplantation in children. TCRdb reprocessed the PCR reads with MiXCR, giving one entry per CDR3 protein. The sample lists 450,000 to 600,000 distinct CDR3 sequences, roughly 10% occurring once. Source: PBMCs, taken before TCRalphabeta/CD19-depleted stem cell transplant. The source of these receptors is a child aged 2 to 10 with inherited bone marrow failure, due to receive a stem cell transplant. The CDR3 runs from the conserved cysteine through the conserved F or W. D genes are given only for firm matches. A row's size may be missing; if present it is once, few, many or a size class.

d_gene	abundance	v_gene	j_gene	len	CDR3nt	CDR3aa
TRBD2	NA	TRBV6-5	TRBJ2-7	16	TGTGCCAGCAGTTCTCCCTTTGGTAGCGGGTCCTACGAGCAGTACTTC	CASSSPFGSGSYEQYF
NA	many	TRBV12-3/TRBV12-4	TRBJ1-1	15	TGTGCCAGCAGTTTAAACTTGGGAGGGAGCGTTGAAGCTTTCTTT	CASSLNLGGSVEAFF
TRBD2	NA	TRBV4-2	TRBJ2-7	15	TGTGCCAGCAGACCACCTGGACTAGCGGGAGCCGACCAGTACTTC	CASRPPGLAGADQYF
NA	many	TRBV12-3/TRBV12-4	TRBJ2-7	15	TGTGCCAGCAGTTTACTCGGGGCCCCCTACTACGAGCAGTACTTC	CASSLLGAPYYEQYF
TRBD1	many	TRBV27	TRBJ2-7	16	TGTGCCAGCAGTTTATCGATAGGAGACAGGGGCTACGAGCAGTACTTC	CASSLSIGDRGYEQYF
NA	many	TRBV28	TRBJ1-1	13	TGTGCCAGCAGACCGACACTGAACACTGAAGCTTTCTTT	CASRPTLNTEAFF
TRBD2	few	TRBV19	TRBJ2-1	15	TGTGCCAGTAGTTGGGGGACTAGCGACTCCGATGAGCAGTTCTTC	CASSWGTSDSDEQFF
TRBD1	few	TRBV20-1	TRBJ2-5	16	TGCAGTGCTATCCCCAGGACAGGGGTCATTCTAGAGACCCAGTACTTC	CSAIPRTGVILETQYF
NA	many	TRBV6-4	TRBJ2-3	15	TGTGCCAGCTCTTCGGGGCAGAGTGGGACAGATACGCAGTATTTT	CASSSGQSGTDTQYF
NA	many	TRBV12-3/TRBV12-4	TRBJ2-5	12	TGTGCCAGCAGCCAACTTGCGGAGACCCAGTACTTC	CASSQLAETQYF
NA	many	TRBV29-1	TRBJ1-1	13	TGCAGCGTTGAGGGCAGGTGGGCCACTGAAGCTTTCTTT	CSVEGRWATEAFF
NA	many	TRBV27	TRBJ2-7	14	TGTGCCAGCAGTTTACGACCGTTCTACTACGAGCAGTACTTC	CASSLRPFYYEQYF
NA	many	TRBV6-5	TRBJ2-5	16	TGTGCCAGCAGTTACCGGGCTAGCCGGTACCAAGAGACCCAGTACTTC	CASSYRASRYQETQYF
TRBD2	many	TRBV20-1	TRBJ2-1	15	TGCAGTGCTATCGGACTAGCGAGAGGCCGCGATGAGCAGTTCTTC	CSAIGLARGRDEQFF
NA	many	TRBV27	TRBJ1-2	14	TGTGCCAGCAGTGCGGGCGGACAGACCTATGGCTACACCTTC	CASSAGGQTYGYTF
NA	NA	TRBV7-9	TRBJ1-2	14	TGTGCCAGCAGCTTAGTTCGGCGTCCCTATGGCTACACCTTC	CASSLVRRPYGYTF
NA	many	TRBV24-1	TRBJ2-1	15	TGTGCCACCAGTGATCTGGGAGGTATGGATCATGAGCAGTTCTTC	CATSDLGGMDHEQFF
TRBD1	many	TRBV20-1	TRBJ2-3	15	TGCAGTGCTAGTCTTTGGGACAGGGGGTCAGATACGCAGTATTTT	CSASLWDRGSDTQYF
NA	many	TRBV7-9	TRBJ1-2	12	TGTGCCAGCAGCGTATTTCTTGGGGGCTACACCTTC	CASSVFLGGYTF
NA	NA	TRBV2	TRBJ2-4	15	TGTGCCAGCAGTGAACGGGCTTCACCCCAAAACATTCAGTACTTC	CASSERASPQNIQYF
NA	NA	TRBV7-8	TRBJ2-5	14	TGTGCCAGCAGCTTAATATTGGTTCAAGAGACCCAGTACTTC	CASSLILVQETQYF
NA	many	TRBV5-6	TRBJ1-1	13	TGTGCCAGCAGCTCACTCATGAACACTGAAGCTTTCTTT	CASSSLMNTEAFF
NA	many	TRBV12-3/TRBV12-4	TRBJ1-6	13	TGTGCCAGCAGTCCCCAGGGGCATTCACCCCTCCACTTT	CASSPQGHSPLHF
TRBD2	NA	TRBV29-1	TRBJ2-5	14	TGCAGCGTTAACGGGGGGGACTTTCAAGAGACCCAGTACTTC	CSVNGGDFQETQYF
TRBD2	many	TRBV20-1	TRBJ2-3	15	TGCAGTGCTAACCTGGGCGGGAGACGCGCAGATACGCAGTATTTT	CSANLGGRRADTQYF
TRBD1	few	TRBV6-1	TRBJ2-1	14	TGTGCCAGCAGTGATGGGACAGGGCTGCATGAGCAGTTCTTC	CASSDGTGLHEQFF
TRBD1	many	TRBV6-5	TRBJ1-4	15	TGTGCCACGGCATTGGTGGACAGGGCTAATGAAAAACTGTTTTTT	CATALVDRANEKLFF
NA	many	TRBV7-6	TRBJ2-3	17	TGTGCCAGCAGCTCATCGTTTTTCGTCCCCACCACAGATACGCAGTATTTT	CASSSSFFVPTTDTQYF
NA	many	TRBV10-1	TRBJ2-7	12	TGCGCCAGCAGTGATACAGGCTACGAGCAGTACTTC	CASSDTGYEQYF
TRBD2	many	TRBV6-5	TRBJ2-1	15	TGTGCCAGCAGTTACAATCCGGGAGGAGCCAATGAGCAGTTCTTC	CASSYNPGGANEQFF
TRBD1	few	TRBV12-3/TRBV12-4	TRBJ1-5	14	TGTGCCAGCAGTCCCGGGACAGAGTATCAGCCCCAGCATTTT	CASSPGTEYQPQHF
NA	few	TRBV5-4	TRBJ2-5	13	TGTGCCAGCAGCGATGTCGACAGTGAGACCCAGTACTTC	CASSDVDSETQYF
NA	many	TRBV4-3	TRBJ1-1	14	TGCGCCAGCAGCCAAGGTTCAGGGAACACTGAAGCTTTCTTT	CASSQGSGNTEAFF
NA	many	TRBV29-1	TRBJ2-2	16	TGCAGCGTTATTGCCTTGCAGGGGAGTAACACCGGGGAGCTGTTTTTT	CSVIALQGSNTGELFF
NA	many	TRBV27	TRBJ1-5	13	TGTGCCAGCAGTTGGGCTAGGTATCAGCCCCAGCATTTT	CASSWARYQPQHF
NA	many	TRBV20-1	TRBJ1-1	11	TGCAGTCGCAGGGAGAACACTGAAGCTTTCTTT	CSRRENTEAFF
NA	many	TRBV10-2	TRBJ2-5	12	TGCGCCAGCAGTGAGTCCGTGGAGACCCAGTACTTC	CASSESVETQYF
TRBD2	few	TRBV5-1	TRBJ2-1	16	TGCGCCAGCAGCTTGTACCCAGCGGGAGTGGACACTGAGCAGTTCTTC	CASSLYPAGVDTEQFF
NA	few	TRBV19	TRBJ2-7	16	TGTGCCAGTAGGTGGAGGGCGACCGGGGGAACCTACGAGCAGTACTTC	CASRWRATGGTYEQYF
NA	NA	TRBV4-1	TRBJ2-7	15	TGCGCCAGCAGCCACCTCTTCCCGGCGGGGTACGAGCAGTACTTC	CASSHLFPAGYEQYF
NA	few	TRBV6-5	TRBJ2-5	14	TGTGCCAGCAGTTTTGCGGGGAACCAAGAGACCCAGTACTTC	CASSFAGNQETQYF
NA	few	TRBV10-3	TRBJ2-1	16	TGTGCCATCAGTGACGCGGGGCCCAGCTCCTACAATGAGCAGTTCTTC	CAISDAGPSSYNEQFF
NA	many	TRBV4-1	TRBJ2-7	15	TGCGCCAGCAGCCAACGACGGGACTTCTCCTACGAGCAGTACTTC	CASSQRRDFSYEQYF
TRBD1	few	TRBV18	TRBJ1-5	15	TGTGCCAGCTCACCACCGGGACAGGGCAATCAGCCCCAGCATTTT	CASSPPGQGNQPQHF
TRBD2	many	TRBV5-1	TRBJ2-7	15	TGCGCCAGCCGGTGGACTAGCGGGCTCTCCTACGAGCAGTACTTC	CASRWTSGLSYEQYF
TRBD2	few	TRBV7-8	TRBJ2-7	18	TGTGCCAGCAGCTCCGATAACCCCGGGGCGGGAGGGACCTACGAGCAGTACTTC	CASSSDNPGAGGTYEQYF
NA	many	TRBV29-1	TRBJ2-1	10	TGCAGCGTTGGCCCCTTGATGCAGTTCTTC	CSVGPLMQFF
NA	many	TRBV6-6	TRBJ2-7	11	TGTGCCAGCAGGGCTAGCTACGAGCAGTACTTC	CASRASYEQYF
NA	many	TRBV6-2/TRBV6-3	TRBJ1-3	14	TGTGCCAGCAGTTATCTGGGAACTGGAAACACCATATATTTT	CASSYLGTGNTIYF
NA	many	TRBV4-3	TRBJ2-7	15	TGCGCCAGCAGCCAAGAGGTGAGAGGGTACTACGAGCAGTACTTC	CASSQEVRGYYEQYF
TRBD2	many	TRBV27	TRBJ2-1	16	TGTGCCAGCAGTGGGACTAGAGGGCGTACCTACAATGAGCAGTTCTTC	CASSGTRGRTYNEQFF
TRBD2	many	TRBV6-2/TRBV6-3	TRBJ2-7	14	TGTGCCAGCAGTCCTCGGACTAGCGGGATGAAGCAGTACTTC	CASSPRTSGMKQYF
NA	NA	TRBV2	TRBJ2-4	13	TGTGCCGGTCGACTAGGCGCGCCAAACATTCAGTACTTC	CAGRLGAPNIQYF